The 14 T cell receptor beta chains listed next were all sequenced from one sample in a study of cytomegalovirus exposure and HLA in healthy donors. Researchers ran the PCR with 60 Vbeta and 13 Jbeta primers. Data came from immunoSEQ multiplex PCR; TCRdb stores just in-frame clones and leaves some out. In the table there are under 200,000 clones, around four fifths of which are singletons. Sequenced: PBMCs. These receptors all come from a woman between 50 and 59 years old in good health and CMV-seronegative.

This sequence joins TRBV28 and TRBJ1-3; tentative D call: TRBD1 (6 bases). V lost 3 bases, J lost 8 bases, and 14 bases lay in between. CDR3 length: 14 amino acids. CDR1 is MDHEN, CDR2 SYDVKM, per germline. The CDR3 loop reads CASSFTGWTYTIYF. DNA of the CDR3: TGTGCCAGCAGTTTTACAGGGTGGACCTACACCATATATTTT. The variable domain in full, with the rest retrieved from reference TRBV28 and TRBJ1-3, is DVKVTQSSRYLVKRTGEKVFLECVQDMDHENMFWYRQDPGLGLRLIYFSYDVKMKEKGDIPEGYSVSREKKERFSLILESASTNQTSMYLCASSFTGWTYTIYFGEGSWLTVV.

This chain's CDR3 is CASSSTPGAEAFF. The CDR3 nucleotides read TGTGCCAGCAGCAGCACCCCGGGGGCTGAAGCTTTCTTT. This chain uses TRBV11-2 with TRBJ1-1; D may be TRBD1 (5 bases). The CDR3 is made up of 13 amino acids. Between the trimmed V and J ends, which lost 5 bases and 6 bases, there was a span of 13 bases. Germline CDR1 and CDR2: SGHAT and FQNNGV.

The gene calls are TRBV5-5 and TRBJ1-6; D might be TRBD1 (5 bases). The CDR3 is 15 amino acids. V was cut by 2 bases and J by 8 bases, with 14 bases left in between. Germline V lookup: CDR1 SGHKS, CDR2 YYEKEE (reference sequence). CDR3 coding DNA: TGTGCCAGCAGCTTCCAATTGGACACGTATTCACCCCTCCACTTT. Its translation: CASSFQLDTYSPLHF.

The rearrangement links TRBV2 to TRBJ2-1; 8 bases match TRBD1. The V gene end was trimmed by 5 bases and the J gene end by 5 bases; junction bases not matched to a gene: 5. The CDR3 covers 14 residues. Germline CDR1 SNHLY, CDR2 FYNNEI. The CDR3 spells CASSPQGVDNEQFF. CDR3 in DNA: TGTGCCAGCAGTCCACAGGGGGTCGACAATGAGCAGTTCTTC.

The V and J genes are TRBV7-2 and TRBJ2-2; no reliable D call. The CDR3 extends over 11 amino acids. The V end lost 2 bases, the J end lost 7 bases, and 2 bases lay between the germline ends. Germline V gene lookup returns CDR1 SGHTA and CDR2 FQGNSA. The CDR3 nucleotides are TGTGCCAGCAGCTTACACGGGGAGCTGTTTTTT. Amino acids: CASSLHGELFF.

The V gene is TRBV11-2, the J gene TRBJ2-2; 8 positions agree with TRBD2. The trim removed 6 bases at V and 1 base at J, leaving 4 bases unmatched. CDR1 is SGHAT, CDR2 FQNNGV, per germline. The CDR3 has 15 amino acids. The CDR3, as DNA: TGTGCCAGCAGGTCGGCGGGGGGGAACACCGGGGAGCTGTTTTTT. Protein sequence: CASRSAGGNTGELFF. Supplemented by reference TRBV11-2 and TRBJ2-2, the full variable domain reads EAGVAQSPRYKIIEKRQSVAFWCNPISGHATLYWYQQILGQGPKLLIQFQNNGVVDDSQLPKDRFSAERLKGVDSTLKIQPAKLEDSAVYLCASRSAGGNTGELFFGEGSRLTVL.

The genes are TRBV5-4 and TRBJ2-6; possible D gene TRBD1, 6 bases. The germline V gene has CDR1 SGHNT and CDR2 YYREEE (reference sequence). This CDR3 contains 18 residues. The V end was cut by 4 bases, the J end by 0 bases, with 17 bases between. CDR3 in DNA: TGTGCCAGCAGCCCAACCGACAGGCTTAGCTCTGGGGCCAACGTCCTGACTTTC. Amino acid sequence: CASSPTDRLSSGANVLTF. The variable domain in full, completed from reference TRBV5-4 and TRBJ2-6, reads ETGVTQSPTHLIKTRGQQVTLRCSSQSGHNTVSWYQQALGQGPQFIFQYYREEENGRGNFPPRFSGLQFPNYSSELNVNALELDDSALYLCASSPTDRLSSGANVLTFGAGSRLTVL.

The rearrangement links TRBV5-1 to TRBJ2-7, with D maybe TRBD1 (6 bases). This CDR3 has 14 residues. Germline CDR1 SGHRS, CDR2 YFSETQ. Trimming removed 0 bases at V and 1 base at J, with 8 bases between. Here the CDR3 DNA reads TGCGCCAGCAGCTTGGGGACAGCTTCCTACGAGCAGTACTTC. Translated, it gives CASSLGTASYEQYF.

This clone was observed a few times. The rearrangement joins TRBV18 to TRBJ1-3; TRBD1 might be the D (6 bases). Germline lookup yields CDR1 KGHSH and CDR2 LQKENI. CDR3 size: 18 residues. V gave up 1 base and J gave up 1 base, with 17 bases separating them. The CDR3 region is CASSPRWRTEGSGNTIYF. The CDR3 nucleotides read TGTGCCAGCTCACCACGCTGGAGGACAGAAGGATCTGGAAACACCATATATTTT.

This chain uses TRBV19 with TRBJ2-1, with TRBD2 matching 9 bases. There are 13 residues in the CDR3. Germline trimming cut 11 bases from V and 5 bases from J; bases unmatched to any gene: 7. From germline, CDR1 is LNHDA and CDR2 SQIVND (reference sequence). The CDR3 DNA reads as TGTGCCGGGGGACTAGCAATACACAATGAGCAGTTCTTC. It encodes CAGGLAIHNEQFF.

The chain couples TRBV11-2 to TRBJ2-2, with 15 bases matching TRBD2. In germline, CDR1 is SGHAT, CDR2 FQNNGV. The trim removed 4 bases at V and 8 bases at J, leaving 11 bases unmatched. This CDR3 is 18 amino acids long. As DNA, the CDR3 is TGTGCCAGCAGCTCGGGACTAGCGGGGGGCCGGGGCATGGGGGAGCTGTTTTTT. This codes for CASSSGLAGGRGMGELFF.

DNA for the CDR3: TGTGCCACCAGCAGAGATCCGGGGGACAGAGCTGAAGCTTTCTTT. Residues: CATSRDPGDRAEAFF. The chain is built from TRBV15 and TRBJ1-1, with 7 bases matching TRBD1. The V and J ends lost 0 bases and 6 bases, in that order; junction bases with no gene match: 7. The CDR3 loop spans 15 amino acids. Per the germline V gene, CDR1 is LNHNV and CDR2 is YYDKDF (reference sequence).

J is TRBJ1-1 and V is TRBV7-8; D gene unclear. V lost 4 bases and J lost 3, with 12 bases in between. CDR1 is SGHVS and CDR2 is FQNEAQ in the germline V gene. CDR3 length: 14 residues. This CDR3 reads CASSYNTEYTEAFF. The CDR3 region has the DNA TGTGCCAGCAGCTATAATACCGAGTACACTGAAGCTTTCTTT.

This rearrangement joins TRBV4-1 to TRBJ1-2; a weak D match, TRBD1 (6 bases). The CDR3 length is 15 residues. Germline values: CDR1 MGHRA, CDR2 YSYEKL. V was shortened by 3 bases and J by 8 bases, with 19 bases between the two germline ends. CDR3 coding DNA: TGCGCCAGCAGCCATCCGACAGGTCCATGGAGGGGCTACACCTTC. Amino acids: CASSHPTGPWRGYTF.